This TCR beta chain was found in a study of beta chain features in type 1 diabetes. Study-level background: Age, gender and cell yields were similar between patients and healthy donors.

V was clipped by 4 bases and J by 2 bases; unmatched bases: 4. Germline values: CDR1 ENHRY, CDR2 SYGVKD. The CDR3 runs 15 residues. This clone was recorded a few times. Its target is unknown. Each of the CD4+ naive, central memory, regulatory and stem cell-like memory populations was sorted via CD45RO/CCR7/CD25/CD127/CD95/CD27. General study results and limits: Insertions at VDJ junctions were less frequent in type 1 diabetes patients. These patients also deleted more nucleotides at the same junctions. With patients and controls alike, PCR might favor shorter templates to an equal degree.

Expressed TCRB transcripts were sequenced, since all the RNA that had been isolated was reverse transcribed. Sequenced by immunoSEQ multiplex PCR; TCRdb stores in-frame clones only, minus some. The sample carries 400,000 to 600,000 clones, roughly 30% recorded once. Material: naive CD4+ T cells from blood. The TCR comes from a man aged 18 to 30 in good health. This chain links TRBV10-3 with TRBJ2-5, with TRBD2 identical over 10 bases. This CDR3 is CAISVGTSDQETQYF. CDR3 coding DNA: TGTGCCATCAGTGTCGGGACTAGCGATCAAGAGACCCAGTACTTC.